This record covers a single TCR beta chain. This sample stems from a study of human T cells and chemical hapten exposure. CDR1 and CDR2 from the germline V gene are SGDLS and YYNGEE. V shed 3 bases, J shed 2 bases, and the junction held 1 base outside the gene matches. The CDR3 consists of 15 residues. One entry per CDR3 protein, called by TCRdb with MiXCR from the RACE reads. The sample shows roughly 38,000 distinct CDR3 sequences, more than 10% of them seen only once. Time point denoted: pre-sensitization, week 0. The treatment here: therapeutic diphenylcyclopropenone sensitization with weekly scalp DPC. Unfractionated whole blood was the source of the extracted total RNA.

Sequencing was performed on whole blood, taken in connection with sensitization to the hapten diphenylcyclopropenone (DPC). The clonotype comes from a middle-aged woman with alopecia areata. Some clones in this sample may be carry-over from other donors' samples. The V and J genes are TRBV9 and TRBJ2-1; 11 bases align to TRBD1. CDR3 coding DNA: TGTGCCAGCAGCGCGGACAGGGGGCCCTACAATGAGCAGTTCTTC. Translation gives CASSADRGPYNEQFF.